This T cell receptor beta chain appears in the sequencing data of a study of CD8+CD57+ T cells in acquired aplastic anemia. Whole-study context: Sorted CD4+ plus CD8+ cells gave DNA averaging roughly 3.5 ug.

General study findings and limits: Patients and controls turned out to have 25 to 35 CD8+ CDR3 sequences in common.

Sequenced patients had shown CD8+CD57+ cell expansion by flow cytometry. Patients were treatment-naive when blood was sampled. Template material for TCR beta VDJ and CDR3 profiling consisted of genomic DNA. One entry per CDR3 protein results from TCRdb running MiXCR on the reads. Of fewer than 250,000 distinct CDR3 sequences listed, more than 40% were seen once; the top ten hold less than 9%. CDR1 is MNHEY, CDR2 SMNVEV, per germline (reference sequence). V was clipped by 2 bases and J by 9 bases; unmatched bases: 3. The CDR3 runs to 13 residues. This clonotype was seen only a few times. The antigen is unknown.

The specimen sequenced was sorted CD4+, CD8+, or CD8+CD57+ T cells (not recorded which) from PBMCs. This receptor was obtained from a human donor with aplastic anemia. This sequence joins TRBV27 and TRBJ2-1; 8 bases match TRBD1. Written as DNA, the CDR3 is TGTGCCAGCAGTTTAGGGACAGGCCTTGAGCAGTTCTTC. Translated: CASSLGTGLEQFF.